The TCR beta chain under discussion was sequenced for a study of blood T cells in healthy people across ages (dated by TCRdb to about 2015). Study-level background: Template switching captured roughly one uniquely barcoded TCR beta cDNA molecule per two T cells in model experiments. To track age-related changes in TCR beta repertoire diversity, the study relied on deep sequencing normalized with unique cDNA molecular identifiers. Four age groups were formed from the donors: young (average approximately 15 years), middle-aged (approximately 42), aged (about 62) and long-lived (approximately 80). Donors of different ages were randomly distributed across sequencing lanes to avoid experimental bias. For two donors (one aged 18 to 29 and one aged 80 or older), the study analyzed two additional independent replicas of 1 million unique cDNA reads from the same blood draw.

The paper's findings and limits, for the study overall: A strong correlation was found between observed TCR beta diversity and the percentage of naive T cells measured by flow cytometry. The long-lived group showed more naive CD4+ T cells, fewer expanded clones and increased TCR diversity than the aged group, suggesting age selection. The CMV infection status of donors was not known, potentially confounding age-related changes in expanded clonotypes. As age increased, observed TCR beta diversity per million T cells dropped in a roughly linear way, and a significant reduction was already evident by age 40. Because profiling used bulk unsorted PBMCs, naive and antigen-experienced compartments could not be compared conclusively. Total diversity estimates from one million sequenced T cells were considered lower bounds and underestimates.

Libraries came from 5' RACE. Sequenced using an Illumina HiSeq 2500. A second roughly 6 to 12 cycle PCR used a sample-barcoded 5' primer and a J-beta primer mix. A template-switch 5' adaptor carrying 12 random nucleotides introduced a unique molecular identifier onto each TCR beta cDNA molecule. Each sample yielded at least 3 million CDR3-containing paired-end reads. All of the RNA was converted into first-strand cDNA using the Mint cDNA synthesis kit, with a TRBC-specific oligonucleotide serving as the primer. Following uracil-DNA glycosylase treatment, a first 18-cycle PCR with universal primers M1SS and BC2_uni_R was performed on all cDNA. The original pipeline was this. For normalization, 1 million high-quality reads were randomly selected from each sample, with every read carrying a distinct molecular identifier. Instead of being binned into consensus sequences, reads that shared molecular identifiers were thrown out. CDR3 identification, clonotype clustering and error correction used MiTCR with a Q25 quality threshold and the strictest error-elimination algorithm. Lower-bound total TCR beta diversity was estimated with a nonparametric unseen species model using Euler transformation. Using fastp trimming at Q25 and MiXCR clonotype assembly, TCRdb reanalyzed the public sequencing data and kept in-frame beta chains. Under each unique CDR3 protein, matching rows form one entry showing the most common genes and DNA. These V and J calls originate from TCRdb's pipeline instead of the authors' own analysis. Counted in this sample were some 1,500,000 distinct CDR3 sequences; 35% to 45% of them appeared once. The ten largest clones capture around 4% of the sample.

Deletion took 6 bases off V and 5 bases off J, with a span of 16 bases between the germline ends. CDR1 and CDR2, per the germline V gene, are SQVTM and ANQGSEA. There are 13 amino acids in the CDR3, from cysteine to phenylalanine inclusive. The read is trimmed to its CDR3 DNA, 39 bases read in frame from base 1. The roughly 39 donors, aged roughly 6 to 95 years, were systemically healthy Caucasian individuals from Russia. Each donor gave around 9.8 milliliters of peripheral blood, collected into EDTA-treated Vacutainer tubes. Ficoll-Paque density-gradient centrifugation was used to isolate PBMCs, with at least 6.5 million per sample. Total RNA, at least 6 micrograms per sample, was extracted from PBMCs with Trizol reagent. For every donor, flow cytometry on a PBMC aliquot measured the percentage of naive CD45RAhigh/CD27high T cells. On this clonotype itself: What antigen it recognizes has not been identified. Base-call qualities are not available, and no considerably larger clone is one nucleotide away.

The TCR originated in a woman aged 18-35 years in good health. The chain is made from TRBV29-1 and TRBJ2-5; no D gene is confidently identified. Input material: blood. The CDR3 sequence is CSVKPRGIETQYF. The DNA sequence is TGCAGCGTGAAGCCCCGCGGTATTGAGACCCAGTACTTC.